This is a list of T cell receptor beta chains from one sample in a study of Graves' ophthalmopathy and Graves' hyperthyroidism. TCRdb independently ran MiXCR on the multiplex PCR reads; one entry per CDR3 protein. The table records 900,000 to 1,200,000 distinct CDR3 sequences, roughly 35% of them present only once. Sequenced material: peripheral blood or thyroid tissue (not recorded which). The receptors stem from an adult man with Graves' hyperthyroidism. Both conserved end residues are part of each CDR3. D genes are given only for firm matches. The size field is filled for only some rows; it gives once, few, many or a size class.

TGTGCCACCAGCAGACAGGGGGCCTACACCGGGGAGCTGTTTTTT | CATSRQGAYTGELFF | TRBJ2-2 | TRBD1 | few | TRBV15
TGTGCCAGCAGCCCCTGGCCAGGGGTTGGAAAACTGTTTTTT | CASSPWPGVGKLFF | TRBJ1-4 | - | - | TRBV7-2
TGCGCCAGCAGTGCCGGACTAGCGGGAGGATCCGAGCAGTACTTC | CASSAGLAGGSEQYF | TRBJ2-7 | TRBD2 | - | TRBV10-2
TGTGCCAGCAGCGATTCGGACAGAGGTAGCAATCAGCCCCAGCATTTT | CASSDSDRGSNQPQHF | TRBJ1-5 | - | few | TRBV5-5
TGCGCCAGCAGCGCTGACTACTACGAGCAGTACTTC | CASSADYYEQYF | TRBJ2-7 | - | many | TRBV5-1
TGTGCCAGCAGCCCGCAGGAGAAAGAGACCCAGTACTTC | CASSPQEKETQYF | TRBJ2-5 | - | many | TRBV12-3/TRBV12-4
TGTGCCAGCAGTCAGGGGCCCAAGAACACTGAAGCTTTCTTT | CASSQGPKNTEAFF | TRBJ1-1 | - | many | TRBV12-3/TRBV12-4
TGCGCCAGCAGCCAAGATTACCAGGTTCCAGAGACCCAGCACTTC | CASSQDYQVPETQHF | TRBJ2-5 | - | once | TRBV4-3
TGCGCCAGCAGTGAGCCGGACGGGATTATCTATGGCTACACCTTC | CASSEPDGIIYGYTF | TRBJ1-2 | - | - | TRBV10-2
TGTGCCAGCAGGAGACCGACTAGCGGGAGGCCTCGAGCCGGGGAGCTTTTTTTT | CASRRPTSGRPRAGELFF | TRBJ2-2 | TRBD2 | few | TRBV6-6
TGTGCCAGCAGCTTCCGGACTCAGAAGCAGTACTTC | CASSFRTQKQYF | TRBJ2-7 | - | - | TRBV7-8
TGTGCCAGCAGTTTCGGGCGTGCAGGGTCGGGCTCCTACGAGCAGTACTTC | CASSFGRAGSGSYEQYF | TRBJ2-7 | - | few | TRBV12-3/TRBV12-4
TGCAGTGCTATCTGGGCGACAGGGAACCACATGAACACTGAAGCTTTCTTT | CSAIWATGNHMNTEAFF | TRBJ1-1 | TRBD1 | many | TRBV20-1
TGTACCAGCAGCTTAAGGGCCGGGGAGCTGTTTTTT | CTSSLRAGELFF | TRBJ2-2 | - | - | TRBV7-3
TGTGCCAGCAGCCAGGGGACAAGGGAGAATCAGCCCCAGCATTTT | CASSQGTRENQPQHF | TRBJ1-5 | - | - | TRBV7-2
TGTGCAGCCAAGGAGGGCCCTGAAGCTTTCTTT | CAAKEGPEAFF | TRBJ1-1 | - | - | TRBV28
TGTGCCATCAGTGAGTCAAAGGGGACGGGGAAGGAGACCCAGTACTTC | CAISESKGTGKETQYF | TRBJ2-5 | - | - | TRBV10-3
TGTGCCAGCAGTTACCTAGGGTTCACCGGGGAGCTGTTTTTT | CASSYLGFTGELFF | TRBJ2-2 | - | few | TRBV6-5
TGCAGCGGTGCAGGGTCGGGCAGAATCTATGGCTACACCTTC | CSGAGSGRIYGYTF | TRBJ1-2 | - | - | TRBV29-1
TGTGCCAGCATCCCTGGGAGGGATGGGGCCAACGTCCTGACTTTC | CASIPGRDGANVLTF | TRBJ2-6 | TRBD2 | - | TRBV6-2/TRBV6-3
TGTGCCAGCAGCCAGGGACTAGCGGACACCGGGGAGCTGTTTTTT | CASSQGLADTGELFF | TRBJ2-2 | TRBD2 | many | TRBV7-2
TGTGCCAGCAGCCAAGTGGGTTATTCGCGGCAAGAGACCCAGTACTTC | CASSQVGYSRQETQYF | TRBJ2-5 | - | - | TRBV14
TGTGCCAGCAGTGGACCGTTGGAGACCCAGTACTTC | CASSGPLETQYF | TRBJ2-5 | - | - | TRBV28
TGTGCCAGCAGCTCCGGGCCTCAGCGCTCTCAAGAGACCCAGTACTTC | CASSSGPQRSQETQYF | TRBJ2-5 | - | - | TRBV11-2
TGTGCCTGGAGTGTACCCGGCAGGGATAGCTACGAGCAGTACTTC | CAWSVPGRDSYEQYF | TRBJ2-7 | - | - | TRBV30
TGTGCCAGCAGCTTAGGTAACCTGCTGAACACTGAAGCTTTCTTT | CASSLGNLLNTEAFF | TRBJ1-1 | - | - | TRBV11-2
TGTGCCAGCAGTAGAACGGACAGGTCCTACGAGCAGTACTTC | CASSRTDRSYEQYF | TRBJ2-7 | TRBD1 | many | TRBV7-6
TGTGCCAGCATGGGGACAGGGCCGAACGAGCAGTACTTC | CASMGTGPNEQYF | TRBJ2-7 | TRBD1 | - | TRBV25-1
TGCAGTGGCGGCATACACAATCAGCCCCAGCATTTT | CSGGIHNQPQHF | TRBJ1-5 | - | many | TRBV20-1
TGTGCCAGTAGTATATTCTCGCGGGCTCTAGGCGGGGAGCTGTTTTTT | CASSIFSRALGGELFF | TRBJ2-2 | - | - | TRBV19
TGTGCCAGCAGCGCAAGACTAGCGGCAGCTGCCTACGAGCAGTACTTC | CASSARLAAAAYEQYF | TRBJ2-7 | TRBD2 | - | TRBV9
TGTGCCAGTAGTGAGGACAGGGGGGCAGCGAATCAGCCCCAGCATTTT | CASSEDRGAANQPQHF | TRBJ1-5 | TRBD1 | - | TRBV19
TGTGCCAGTAGAACCGGGACAGGGGAATACACCGGGGAGCTGTTTTTT | CASRTGTGEYTGELFF | TRBJ2-2 | TRBD1 | few | TRBV19
TGTGCCAGCGGGACAGGGGGGGACAATCAGCCCCAGCATTTT | CASGTGGDNQPQHF | TRBJ1-5 | TRBD1 | - | TRBV7-9
TGTGCCAGCAGTTTAGTCGGGGGGGCTGGCAATCAGCCCCAGCATTTT | CASSLVGGAGNQPQHF | TRBJ1-5 | - | few | TRBV2
TGTGCCAGCAGTGATGGTAGCGGAGTCACAGATACGCAGTATTTT | CASSDGSGVTDTQYF | TRBJ2-3 | - | - | TRBV25-1
TGTGCCATCCGTGTGCAGGGTAACACTGAAGCTTTCTTT | CAIRVQGNTEAFF | TRBJ1-1 | - | many | TRBV10-3
TGTGCCAGCAGTTCCCAGTCGGTTTTAACTTTCTTT | CASSSQSVLTFF | TRBJ1-1 | - | few | TRBV12-3/TRBV12-4
TGTGCCAGCAGTGATATAAAAGGGGGCTATGGCTACACCTTC | CASSDIKGGYGYTF | TRBJ1-2 | - | - | TRBV2
TGTGCCAGCAGTTACTCGTCTGGGACAGAAGAGACCCAGTACTTC | CASSYSSGTEETQYF | TRBJ2-5 | TRBD1 | - | TRBV6-5
TGCGCCAGCAGCTGGGACAGACAGTATGGCTACACCTTC | CASSWDRQYGYTF | TRBJ1-2 | TRBD1 | many | TRBV5-1
TGTGCCATCAGGGACAACAGAGACGGCTACGAGCAGTACTTC | CAIRDNRDGYEQYF | TRBJ2-7 | - | many | TRBV10-3
TGCAGCGTCCGGGGCGGACTATTCTACGAGCAGTACTTC | CSVRGGLFYEQYF | TRBJ2-7 | - | - | TRBV29-1
TGTGCCACCAGTGGAAAAGGAGGGATCAGCCCCCAGCATTTT | CATSGKGGISPQHF | TRBJ1-5 | - | - | TRBV2
TGTGCCAGCAGCTTAGCCGGACTAGCAGGGTACAGGGCCAGCTCCTATAATTCACCCCTCCACTTT | CASSLAGLAGYRASSYNSPLHF | TRBJ1-6 | - | - | TRBV7-2
TGTGCCAGCAGCTTAGTACCTCACAGGATTGAAGCTTTCTTT | CASSLVPHRIEAFF | TRBJ1-1 | - | - | TRBV11-2
TGCGCCAGCAGCCAACGCGAGACAGGGCAAGAGACCCAGTACTTC | CASSQRETGQETQYF | TRBJ2-5 | TRBD1 | many | TRBV4-3
TGTGCCAGACAGGACAGGGGGCGGACCGGGGAGCTGTTTTTT | CARQDRGRTGELFF | TRBJ2-2 | TRBD1 | - | TRBV2
TGTGCCATCAGTTCCCAACAGGGTAGTGGCTATGGCTACACCTTC | CAISSQQGSGYGYTF | TRBJ1-2 | - | - | TRBV10-3
TGCAGCGTTGCAGTAGCAGGAAAACTGTTTTTT | CSVAVAGKLFF | TRBJ1-4 | - | - | TRBV29-1
TGTGCCAGCAGTTACTTTTTGCGAAGGGCTTTCTTT | CASSYFLRRAFF | TRBJ1-1 | - | - | TRBV6-2/TRBV6-3
TGCGCCAGCAGCTTGGCTGTAGGAATCGAGGCCCAGTACTTC | CASSLAVGIEAQYF | TRBJ2-5 | - | - | TRBV5-1
TGCAGCCCAGAGGAGGGCAGTAACACTGAAGCTTTCTTT | CSPEEGSNTEAFF | TRBJ1-1 | - | - | TRBV29-1
TGCAGTGCTAGAGAGGGAGATTATAATTCACCCCTCCACTTT | CSAREGDYNSPLHF | TRBJ1-6 | - | few | TRBV20-1
TGTGCCAGCAGCCGACAGCCTATGAACACTGAAGCTTTCTTT | CASSRQPMNTEAFF | TRBJ1-1 | - | few | TRBV3-1
TGTGCCAGTAGTACCACTTACCAGGTTAGCAATCAGCCCCAGCATTTT | CASSTTYQVSNQPQHF | TRBJ1-5 | - | many | TRBV19
TGTGCCAGCAGTTCCGATCTGACAGGGTATAACACTGAAGCTTTCTTT | CASSSDLTGYNTEAFF | TRBJ1-1 | TRBD1 | few | TRBV5-6
TGTGCCAGCAGTTTACTTGCGGGAGTCACAGATACGCAGTATTTT | CASSLLAGVTDTQYF | TRBJ2-3 | TRBD2 | once | TRBV12-3/TRBV12-4
TGTGCCAGCAGCTTACTCGACAGGGTGGGGATAGTCGATGGCTACACCTTC | CASSLLDRVGIVDGYTF | TRBJ1-2 | TRBD1 | many | TRBV11-2
TGTGCCAGCCAAACCTGGGGGGGGGCTGGGGCCAACGTCCTGACTTTC | CASQTWGGAGANVLTF | TRBJ2-6 | TRBD2 | - | TRBV12-3/TRBV12-4